The clone carrying this T cell receptor (beta chain) has ten or more counts. Its cognate antigen is unknown. This sample stems from a study of CD8+CD57+ T cells in acquired aplastic anemia. Study-level background: On average, sorted CD4+ and CD8+ cells gave 3.2 ug of DNA.

General study points: Patient and control CD8+ Simpson's diversity was not significantly different. Twenty-nine CD8+ CDR3 sequences were shared between patients and controls.

Genomic DNA, serving as template, underwent TCR beta VDJ and CDR3 profiling. TCRdb reprocessed the reads with MiXCR, giving one entry per CDR3 protein. The repertoire holds 150,000 to 200,000 distinct CDR3 sequences, less than 65% seen once, with 46% in the top ten. The receptor was derived from a human donor with severe aplastic anemia or a healthy control (not recorded which). The sequenced sample was sorted CD4+, CD8+, or CD8+CD57+ T cells (not recorded which) from PBMCs.

CDR3 in amino acids: CASSGGAINEQFF. The CDR3 bases are TGTGCCAGCAGTGGCGGAGCGATCAATGAGCAGTTCTTC. The chain links TRBV12-3 or TRBV12-4 to TRBJ2-1; D not resolved. CDR3 length: 13 residues. V lost 5 bases to trimming and J lost 6 bases, with 11 bases between them.